The 29 T cell receptor beta chains presented below share a single source sample, sequenced in a study of cytomegalovirus exposure and HLA in healthy donors. Assay: immunoSEQ multiplex PCR; the TCRdb copy retains only in-frame clones and omits some. Of about 130,000 clones in the sample, 94% were seen once. The material sequenced was PBMCs. The receptors were sampled from a woman younger than 35 in good health and CMV-seronegative.

This chain links TRBV28 with TRBJ2-7; D is possibly TRBD1 (6 bases). V lost 5 bases and J lost 0, with 11 bases in between. This CDR3 spans 14 amino acids. Germline lookup yields CDR1 MDHEN and CDR2 SYDVKM. Here the CDR3 DNA reads TGTGCCAGCAGTCGACAGGACAGCTCCTACGAGCAGTACTTC. This translates into CASSRQDSSYEQYF.

This clone was observed a handful of times. The chain joins TRBV2 to TRBJ2-7; D not resolved. Looked up from germline, CDR1 is SNHLY and CDR2 is FYNNEI. Trimming stripped 4 bases from V and 7 bases from J, with 8 bases between. The CDR3 length is 11 residues. The CDR3 protein is CASSALREQYF. The CDR3 DNA is TGTGCCAGCAGTGCCCTACGGGAGCAGTACTTC.

This clone was recorded once. CDR3 residues: CASGSRTDNEQFF. The CDR3 region has the DNA TGTGCCAGCGGATCCAGGACTGACAATGAGCAGTTCTTC. V gene TRBV9 combines with J gene TRBJ2-1; a weak D match, TRBD2 (5 bases). Trimming removed 7 bases at V and 5 bases at J, with 13 bases between. This CDR3 comprises 13 residues. Germline V gives CDR1 SGDLS, CDR2 YYNGEE.

This chain links TRBV28 with TRBJ1-5, with 8 nucleotides matching TRBD1. Per germline, CDR1 MDHEN and CDR2 SYDVKM. This CDR3 spans 14 amino acids. J gave up 1 base and V 11 bases, and 7 bases lay outside the gene matches. In DNA, the CDR3 is TGTGCCTGCGGACAGGGAAGGAGCAATCAGCCCCAGCATTTT. This codes for CACGQGRSNQPQHF. The full variable domain, its missing parts supplied by reference TRBV28 and TRBJ1-5, is DVKVTQSSRYLVKRTGEKVFLECVQDMDHENMFWYRQDPGLGLRLIYFSYDVKMKEKGDIPEGYSVSREKKERFSLILESASTNQTSMYLCACGQGRSNQPQHFGDGTRLSIL.

The chain carries TRBV5-1 and TRBJ2-7, with TRBD1 matching over 7 bases. Germline V lookup: CDR1 SGHRS, CDR2 YFSETQ. The CDR3 extends over 14 amino acids. Trimming removed 0 bases from V and 4 bases from J; junction bases left unmatched: 4. The CDR3, as DNA: TGCGCCAGCAGCTTGGGGCAGGGGGATTACGAGCAGTACTTC. It translates to CASSLGQGDYEQYF.

The gene calls are TRBV27 and TRBJ1-5; tentatively, D is TRBD1 (6 bases). The V end lost 5 bases, the J end lost 5 bases, and 13 bases lay between the germline ends. In germline, CDR1 is MNHEY, CDR2 SMNVEV (reference sequence). This CDR3 is 14 amino acids long. The CDR3 bases are TGTGCCAGCAGTGCCTCCGGGACATATCAGCCCCAGCATTTT. Residues: CASSASGTYQPQHF.

V and J are TRBV20-1 and TRBJ2-1; TRBD2 is a possible D gene (6 bases). The germline V gene encodes CDR1 DFQATT and CDR2 SNEGSKA (reference sequence). With 3 bases removed from V and 7 bases from J, the gap between germline ends came to 7 bases. CDR3 length: 11 residues. This chain's CDR3 is CSASGGNEQFF. CDR3 bases: TGCAGTGCTAGTGGAGGGAATGAGCAGTTCTTC.

This sequence joins TRBV27 and TRBJ1-5, with a tentative D call TRBD1 (6 bases). Trimming cost V 4 bases and J 0 bases, with 10 bases left between them. CDR1 and CDR2 (germline): MNHEY, SMNVEV (reference sequence). The CDR3 runs to 15 residues. The CDR3 coding sequence is TGTGCCAGCAGTTCCGGACAGTATAGCAATCAGCCCCAGCATTTT. Protein: CASSSGQYSNQPQHF.

CDR3 in amino acids: CASSGPRQGVVQPQHF. DNA for the CDR3: TGTGCCAGCAGTGGCCCGAGACAGGGGGTGGTTCAGCCCCAGCATTTT. V usage is TRBV28 and J usage is TRBJ1-5; 9 bases line up with TRBD1. Losses at the gene ends were 5 bases for V and 6 bases for J; bases not matched to a gene: 11. The CDR3 contains 16 residues. CDR1 is MDHEN, CDR2 SYDVKM, per germline.

The chain couples TRBV9 to TRBJ2-5, with 9 bases aligning to TRBD1. The V gene end was trimmed by 3 bases and the J gene end by 5 bases; junction bases not matched to a gene: 8. Per the germline V gene, CDR1 is SGDLS and CDR2 is YYNGEE. The CDR3 loop spans 15 amino acids. This CDR3 is CASSAYRGRRETQYF. The DNA for the CDR3 is TGTGCCAGCAGCGCTTACAGGGGGCGGAGGGAGACCCAGTACTTC.

This chain links TRBV6-5 with TRBJ2-2; possible D gene TRBD2, 7 bases. This CDR3 has 14 amino acids. Trimming took off 3 bases at V and 6 bases at J, with 11 bases between the two ends. From germline, CDR1 is MNHEY and CDR2 SVGAGI. The CDR3 sequence is CASSYEGGPGELFF. In nucleotides, the CDR3 is TGTGCCAGCAGTTATGAGGGGGGGCCCGGGGAGCTGTTTTTT.

The chain combines TRBV6-5 with TRBJ1-2; D not resolved. The V gene's germline CDR1 is MNHEY and CDR2 SVGAGI. The germline V and J ends were trimmed by 0 bases and 8 bases, with 10 bases remaining between them. The CDR3 spans 13 residues. CDR3: CASSYSGGVGYTF. CDR3 coding DNA: TGTGCCAGCAGTTACTCAGGAGGCGTAGGCTACACCTTC.

The chain links TRBV5-6 to TRBJ2-5; 7 bases match TRBD2. The CDR3 is 17 amino acids. The ends lost 0 bases at V and 4 bases at J; junction bases unmatched: 12. Germline V gives CDR1 SGHDT, CDR2 YYEEEE. CDR3 sequence: CASSLAGGSWSRETQYF. The CDR3 DNA reads TGTGCCAGCAGCTTGGCTGGCGGGAGTTGGTCACGAGAGACCCAGTACTTC.

This sequence joins TRBV2 and TRBJ1-5; 9 bases line up with TRBD1. Trimming removed 8 bases from V and 6 bases from J; junction bases left unmatched: 5. The germline V gene encodes CDR1 SNHLY and CDR2 FYNNEI. The CDR3 covers 13 residues. The CDR3 DNA sequence: TGTGCCAGCGCCGGGACAGGGAGTCAGCCCCAGCATTTT. This sequence encodes CASAGTGSQPQHF. Drawing the rest from reference TRBV2 and TRBJ1-5, the complete variable domain is EPEVTQTPSHQVTQMGQEVILRCVPISNHLYFYWYRQILGQKVEFLVSFYNNEISEKSEIFDDQFSVERPDGSNFTLKIRSTKLEDSAMYFCASAGTGSQPQHFGDGTRLSIL.

This clone is a singleton in its sample. The chain couples TRBV27 to TRBJ2-7; perhaps TRBD1 as D (6 bases). The CDR3 covers 12 residues. V dropped 3 bases and J dropped 7 bases, with 10 bases sitting between them. Per germline, CDR1 MNHEY and CDR2 SMNVEV (reference sequence). CDR3 sequence: CASSFQGREQYF. CDR3 bases: TGTGCCAGCAGTTTCCAGGGGCGAGAGCAGTACTTC.

The chain carries TRBV2 and TRBJ2-1; weak D call: TRBD2 (5 bases). The CDR3 is 12 residues long. Per the germline V gene, CDR1 is SNHLY and CDR2 is FYNNEI. V was clipped by 3 bases and J by 9 bases, with 9 bases between them. CDR3 bases: TGTGCCAGCAGTGACGAGGGTACTGAGCAGTTCTTC. The encoded protein is CASSDEGTEQFF.

This chain joins TRBV9 and TRBJ2-3, with 9 positions matching TRBD2. The CDR3 has 15 amino acids. Germline values: CDR1 SGDLS, CDR2 YYNGEE. With V trimmed by 0 bases and J by 1 base, 0 bases remained unmatched. The CDR3, as DNA: TGTGCCAGCAGCGTAGTAGCGGGGGGCACAGATACGCAGTATTTT. Translated: CASSVVAGGTDTQYF. The entire variable domain, with the rest obtained from reference TRBV9 and TRBJ2-3, is as follows: DSGVTQTPKHLITATGQRVTLRCSPRSGDLSVYWYQQSLDQGLQFLIQYYNGEERAKGNILERFSAQQFPDLHSELNLSSLELGDSALYFCASSVVAGGTDTQYFGPGTRLTVL.

This chain uses TRBV29-1 with TRBJ1-2; D is possibly TRBD1 (5 bases). This CDR3 is built from 12 residues. The ends were cut back, 5 bases at V and 9 bases at J, with 16 bases in the middle. CDR1 and CDR2 from the germline V gene are SQVTM and ANQGSEA. In nucleotides, the CDR3 is TGCAGCGTTCACCTCGGCCAGGGAAGCTACACCTTC. This sequence encodes CSVHLGQGSYTF.

This chain joins TRBV27 and TRBJ1-1; 7 bases map to TRBD1. This CDR3 comprises 16 residues. Trimming removed 5 bases from V and 6 bases from J; junction bases left unmatched: 15. Germline V gene data show CDR1 as MNHEY and CDR2 as SMNVEV (reference sequence). The CDR3 is CASSPGGGRDLAEAFF. The CDR3, as DNA: TGTGCCAGCAGTCCCGGAGGGGGCCGGGATTTAGCTGAAGCTTTCTTT.

Worth noting for this clone: The sample carries other DNA sequences with the same CDR3. The chain combines TRBV19 with TRBJ1-1; tentative D call: TRBD1 (5 bases). There are 13 residues in the CDR3. V lost 6 bases and J lost 0, with 8 bases in between. CDR1 is LNHDA and CDR2 is SQIVND in the germline V gene (reference sequence). The CDR3 loop reads CASSTGLNTEAFF. The CDR3 region has the DNA TGTGCCAGTAGCACAGGCCTGAACACTGAAGCTTTCTTT.

This rearrangement joins TRBV11-3 to TRBJ2-1, with no clear D. Germline values: CDR1 SGHNT, CDR2 YENEEA. V lost 0 bases and J 3 bases, leaving 6 bases between the germline ends. The length of the CDR3 is 14 residues. CDR3 nucleotides: TGTGCCAGCAGCTTAGATCGCAGCTACAATGAGCAGTTCTTC. Protein sequence: CASSLDRSYNEQFF. Full variable domain (outside the CDR3, taken from reference TRBV11-3 and TRBJ2-1): EAGVVQSPRYKIIEKKQPVAFWCNPISGHNTLYWYLQNLGQGPELLIRYENEEAVDDSQLPKDRFSAERLKGVDSTLKIQPAELGDSAVYLCASSLDRSYNEQFFGPGTRLTVL.

The chain combines TRBV15 with TRBJ1-5; 7 nucleotides agree with TRBD1. With V trimmed by 4 bases and J by 7 bases, 10 bases remained unmatched. The CDR3 has 15 residues. Germline V gene data show CDR1 as LNHNV and CDR2 as YYDKDF (reference sequence). CDR3 sequence reads: CATSTRQGKGQPQHF. Written as DNA, the CDR3 is TGTGCCACCAGCACCAGACAGGGTAAAGGGCAGCCCCAGCATTTT.

The genes are TRBV6-5 and TRBJ1-4, with D possibly TRBD1 on 5 matching bases. The germline gives CDR1 MNHEY, CDR2 SVGAGI. The CDR3 consists of 15 residues. The ends were cut back, 3 bases at V and 10 bases at J, with 18 bases in the middle. CDR3 DNA sequence: TGTGCCAGCAGTTATGACAGCCGGTCTCCTGGAAAACTGTTTTTT. Protein: CASSYDSRSPGKLFF.

The chain links TRBV30 to TRBJ2-1; a weak D match, TRBD1 (6 bases). Germline assignment: CDR1 GTSNPN and CDR2 SVGIG (reference sequence). The length of the CDR3 is 12 residues. V dropped 4 bases and J dropped 6 bases, with 10 bases sitting between them. The CDR3 DNA sequence: TGTGCCTGGAACAGGGACGCCAATGAGCAGTTCTTC. It yields the protein CAWNRDANEQFF.

J is TRBJ2-7 and V is TRBV6-1, with 7 bases matching TRBD1. This CDR3 has 16 amino acids. J gave up 2 bases and V 0 bases, and 7 bases lay outside the gene matches. Germline lookup yields CDR1 MNHNS and CDR2 SASEGT. CDR3 protein: CASSEAGRGIPYEQYF. Here the CDR3 DNA reads TGTGCCAGCAGTGAAGCAGGCAGGGGGATCCCCTACGAGCAGTACTTC.

This chain uses TRBV7-9 with TRBJ1-3, with D tentatively TRBD1 (5 bases). V was shortened by 3 bases and J by 2 bases, with 14 bases between the two germline ends. This CDR3 has 16 amino acids. Germline V gene data show CDR1 as SEHNR and CDR2 as FQNEAQ (reference sequence). CDR3 nucleotide sequence: TGTGCCAGCAGCTTCTATGTAGGAGGGGCTGGAAACACCATATATTTT. Translated: CASSFYVGGAGNTIYF.

The genes are TRBV9 and TRBJ1-5; 7 bases map to TRBD1. This CDR3 spans 13 amino acids. V shed 2 bases and J 11 bases; nucleotides not matched to a gene: 7. The germline gives CDR1 SGDLS, CDR2 YYNGEE. This CDR3 is CASSVSEGAAQHF. CDR3 bases: TGTGCCAGCAGCGTTTCCGAGGGGGCAGCCCAGCATTTT.

The chain carries TRBV7-2 and TRBJ2-1; 8 positions agree with TRBD1. This CDR3 has 15 amino acids. Per germline, CDR1 SGHTA and CDR2 FQGNSA. V lost 4 bases and J lost 4; bases outside the gene matches: 6. CDR3 protein: CASSSTGTGYNEQFF. DNA of the CDR3: TGTGCCAGCAGCTCAACCGGGACAGGTTACAATGAGCAGTTCTTC. The entire variable domain, with the rest obtained from reference TRBV7-2 and TRBJ2-1, is as follows: GAGVSQSPSNKVTEKGKDVELRCDPISGHTALYWYRQSLGQGLEFLIYFQGNSAPDKSGLPSDRFSAERTGGSVSTLTIQRTQQEDSAVYLCASSSTGTGYNEQFFGPGTRLTVL.

The chain links TRBV5-5 to TRBJ1-2; 7 bases agree with TRBD1. This CDR3 contains 14 residues. Germline V gives CDR1 SGHKS, CDR2 YYEKEE (reference sequence). Losses at the gene ends were 4 bases for V and 6 bases for J; bases not matched to a gene: 9. The CDR3 is CASSVGQDYHGYTF. In DNA form, the CDR3 reads TGTGCCAGCAGCGTCGGACAGGATTACCATGGCTACACCTTC.